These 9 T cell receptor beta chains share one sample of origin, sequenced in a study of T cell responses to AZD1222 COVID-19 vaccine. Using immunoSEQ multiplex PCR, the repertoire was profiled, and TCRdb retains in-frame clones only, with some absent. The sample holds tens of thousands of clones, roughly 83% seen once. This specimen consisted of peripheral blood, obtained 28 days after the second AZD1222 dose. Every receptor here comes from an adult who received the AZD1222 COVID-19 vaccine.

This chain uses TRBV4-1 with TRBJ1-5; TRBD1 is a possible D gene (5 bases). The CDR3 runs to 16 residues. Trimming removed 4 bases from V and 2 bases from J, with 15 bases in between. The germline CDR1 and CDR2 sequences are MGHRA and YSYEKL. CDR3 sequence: CASSLTSSGGNQPQHF. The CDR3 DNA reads TGCGCCAGCAGCCTAACCTCGTCGGGGGGCAATCAGCCCCAGCATTTT.

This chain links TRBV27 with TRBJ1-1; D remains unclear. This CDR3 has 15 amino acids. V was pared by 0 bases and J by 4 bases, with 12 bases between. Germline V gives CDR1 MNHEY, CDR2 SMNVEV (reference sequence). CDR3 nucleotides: TGTGCCAGCAGTTTATCTGGACTCCTGAGCACTGAAGCTTTCTTT. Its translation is CASSLSGLLSTEAFF.

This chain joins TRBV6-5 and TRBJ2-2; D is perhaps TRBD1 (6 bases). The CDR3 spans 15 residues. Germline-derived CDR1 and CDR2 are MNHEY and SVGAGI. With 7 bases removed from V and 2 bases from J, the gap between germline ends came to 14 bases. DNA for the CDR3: TGTGCCAGCACCAAGGGGACATTAAACACCGGGGAGCTGTTTTTT. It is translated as CASTKGTLNTGELFF.

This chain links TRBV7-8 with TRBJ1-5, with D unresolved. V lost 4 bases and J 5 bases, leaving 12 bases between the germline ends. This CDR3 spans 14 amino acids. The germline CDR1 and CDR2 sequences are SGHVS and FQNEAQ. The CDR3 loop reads CASSSGGYDQPQHF. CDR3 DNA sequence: TGTGCCAGCAGCTCCGGAGGTTACGATCAGCCCCAGCATTTT.

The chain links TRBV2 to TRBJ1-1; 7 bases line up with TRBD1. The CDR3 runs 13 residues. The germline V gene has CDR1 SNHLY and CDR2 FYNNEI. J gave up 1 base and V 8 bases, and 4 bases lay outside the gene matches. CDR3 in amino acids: CASQGQRNTEAFF. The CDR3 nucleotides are TGTGCCAGCCAGGGACAGAGGAACACTGAAGCTTTCTTT.

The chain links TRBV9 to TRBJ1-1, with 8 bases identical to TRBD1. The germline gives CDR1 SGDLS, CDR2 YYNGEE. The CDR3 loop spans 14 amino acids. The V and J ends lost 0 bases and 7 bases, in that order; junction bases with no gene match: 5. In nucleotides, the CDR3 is TGTGCCAGCAGCGTAGGGACAGGGTTGGGTGAAGCTTTCTTT. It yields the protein CASSVGTGLGEAFF.

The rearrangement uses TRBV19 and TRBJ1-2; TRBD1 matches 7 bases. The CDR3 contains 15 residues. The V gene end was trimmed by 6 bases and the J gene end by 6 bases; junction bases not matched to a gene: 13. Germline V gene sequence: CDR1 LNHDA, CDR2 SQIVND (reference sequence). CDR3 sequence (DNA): TGTGCCAGTAGGCCTGGACAGGCCGATTGGGATGGCTACACCTTC. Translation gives CASRPGQADWDGYTF.

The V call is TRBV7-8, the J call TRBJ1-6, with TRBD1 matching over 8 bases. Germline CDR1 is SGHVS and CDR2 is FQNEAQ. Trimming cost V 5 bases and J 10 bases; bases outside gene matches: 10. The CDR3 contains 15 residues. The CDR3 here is CASSGPRTGGSPLHF. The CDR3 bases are TGTGCCAGCAGCGGACCACGAACAGGGGGGTCACCCCTCCACTTT.

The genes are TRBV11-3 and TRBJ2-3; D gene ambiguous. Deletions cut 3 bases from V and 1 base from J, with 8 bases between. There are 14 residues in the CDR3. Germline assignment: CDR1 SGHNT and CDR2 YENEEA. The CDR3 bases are TGTGCCAGCAGCTTCGACGGTCGCACAGATACGCAGTATTTT. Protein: CASSFDGRTDTQYF.